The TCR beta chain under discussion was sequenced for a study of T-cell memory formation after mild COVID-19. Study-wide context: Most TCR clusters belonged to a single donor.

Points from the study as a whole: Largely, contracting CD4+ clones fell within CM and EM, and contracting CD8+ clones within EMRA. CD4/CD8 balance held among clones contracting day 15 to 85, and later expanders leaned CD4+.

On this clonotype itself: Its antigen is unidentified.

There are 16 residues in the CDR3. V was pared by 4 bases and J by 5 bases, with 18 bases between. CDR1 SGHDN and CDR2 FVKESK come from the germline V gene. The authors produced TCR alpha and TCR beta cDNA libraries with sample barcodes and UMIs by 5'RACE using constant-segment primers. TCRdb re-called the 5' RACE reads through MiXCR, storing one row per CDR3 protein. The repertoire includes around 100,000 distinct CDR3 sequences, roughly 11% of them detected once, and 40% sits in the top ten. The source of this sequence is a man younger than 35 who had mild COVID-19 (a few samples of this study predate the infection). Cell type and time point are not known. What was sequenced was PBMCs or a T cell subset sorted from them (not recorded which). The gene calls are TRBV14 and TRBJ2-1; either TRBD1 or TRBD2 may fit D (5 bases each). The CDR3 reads CASSPVPVGRDNEQFF. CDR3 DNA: TGTGCCAGCAGCCCAGTACCGGTGGGGCGGGACAATGAGCAGTTCTTC.